This is a list of T cell receptor beta chains from one sample in a study of blood T cell repertoires in COVID-19. This table comes from immunoSEQ multiplex PCR, and its TCRdb copy is limited to in-frame clones, with some not included. The sample lists about 210,000 clones, 80% to 90% occurring once. Sample: peripheral blood. The receptors shown here come from a woman aged 45-60 years with active or convalescent COVID-19. The CDR3 runs from the conserved cysteine through the conserved F or W. The order of the fields is J gene, D gene, V gene, CDR3 protein. The D gene is left open where the match is weak.

J gene: TRBJ1-6; D gene: NA; V gene: TRBV28; CDR3 protein: CASSFGDNYNSPLHF
J gene: TRBJ2-1; D gene: NA; V gene: TRBV29-1; CDR3 protein: CSVGIGAPNEQFF
J gene: TRBJ1-6; D gene: NA; V gene: TRBV3-1/TRBV3-2; CDR3 protein: CASSQAPQGSSPLHF
J gene: TRBJ1-4; D gene: NA; V gene: TRBV6-5; CDR3 protein: CASSQRHNEKLFF
J gene: TRBJ1-3; D gene: NA; V gene: TRBV4-1; CDR3 protein: CASSQVRGSPGNTIYF
J gene: TRBJ1-1; D gene: NA; V gene: TRBV15; CDR3 protein: CATERSRNTEAFF
J gene: TRBJ1-2; D gene: NA; V gene: TRBV20-1; CDR3 protein: CSHWAGGGYTF
J gene: TRBJ1-1; D gene: NA; V gene: TRBV5-1; CDR3 protein: CASSLADIPNTEAFF
J gene: TRBJ2-3; D gene: TRBD2; V gene: TRBV30; CDR3 protein: CAWSVGTSGSLTDTQYF
J gene: TRBJ1-2; D gene: TRBD1; V gene: TRBV19; CDR3 protein: CASSVRTGRYGYTF
J gene: TRBJ2-2; D gene: TRBD2; V gene: TRBV6-4; CDR3 protein: CASRTLAGGFTNTGELFF
J gene: TRBJ1-3; D gene: NA; V gene: TRBV5-1; CDR3 protein: CASSLGSVSGNTIYF
J gene: TRBJ2-7; D gene: TRBD2; V gene: TRBV19; CDR3 protein: CASSSTSGRQYEQYF
J gene: TRBJ2-7; D gene: NA; V gene: TRBV20-1; CDR3 protein: CSAARLYEQYF
J gene: TRBJ1-5; D gene: NA; V gene: TRBV28; CDR3 protein: CASRSEGLRPQPQPQHF
J gene: TRBJ1-5; D gene: NA; V gene: TRBV9; CDR3 protein: CASSVGNNQPQHF
J gene: TRBJ2-5; D gene: NA; V gene: TRBV27; CDR3 protein: CASSFRGAETQYF
J gene: TRBJ2-5; D gene: TRBD2; V gene: TRBV5-1; CDR3 protein: CASSHTPGLAEETQYF
J gene: TRBJ1-2; D gene: TRBD1; V gene: TRBV5-6; CDR3 protein: CASSMDRGGGYTF
J gene: TRBJ1-2; D gene: NA; V gene: TRBV28; CDR3 protein: CASSPNYGYTF
J gene: TRBJ1-6; D gene: NA; V gene: TRBV6-5; CDR3 protein: CASSLGRNSPLHF
J gene: TRBJ2-5; D gene: TRBD1; V gene: TRBV29-1; CDR3 protein: CSVEGTGGRETQYF
J gene: TRBJ1-1; D gene: NA; V gene: TRBV28; CDR3 protein: CASSVSGTWGEAFF
J gene: TRBJ1-2; D gene: NA; V gene: TRBV6-1; CDR3 protein: CASSEAAGEAYGYTF
J gene: TRBJ2-1; D gene: TRBD2; V gene: TRBV7-3; CDR3 protein: CASSLRREGYNEQFF
J gene: TRBJ1-6; D gene: TRBD1; V gene: TRBV2; CDR3 protein: CASSEIGTGLNSPLHF
J gene: TRBJ1-1; D gene: NA; V gene: TRBV5-4; CDR3 protein: CASSPASTIGNTEAFF
J gene: TRBJ1-2; D gene: NA; V gene: TRBV6-5; CDR3 protein: CASSRTADYGYTF
J gene: TRBJ2-1; D gene: NA; V gene: TRBV7-3; CDR3 protein: CASSLLGGGTPIYNEQFF
J gene: TRBJ2-7; D gene: NA; V gene: TRBV5-4; CDR3 protein: CASSLTGGRAVEQYF
J gene: TRBJ2-5; D gene: TRBD1; V gene: TRBV27; CDR3 protein: CASSSLSGQGARETQYF
J gene: TRBJ1-1; D gene: NA; V gene: TRBV10-3; CDR3 protein: CATKGLAGATEAFF
J gene: TRBJ1-2; D gene: NA; V gene: TRBV5-4; CDR3 protein: CASSLVRDSTYGYTF
J gene: TRBJ1-1; D gene: NA; V gene: TRBV28; CDR3 protein: CASSPSPGGRVNTEAFF